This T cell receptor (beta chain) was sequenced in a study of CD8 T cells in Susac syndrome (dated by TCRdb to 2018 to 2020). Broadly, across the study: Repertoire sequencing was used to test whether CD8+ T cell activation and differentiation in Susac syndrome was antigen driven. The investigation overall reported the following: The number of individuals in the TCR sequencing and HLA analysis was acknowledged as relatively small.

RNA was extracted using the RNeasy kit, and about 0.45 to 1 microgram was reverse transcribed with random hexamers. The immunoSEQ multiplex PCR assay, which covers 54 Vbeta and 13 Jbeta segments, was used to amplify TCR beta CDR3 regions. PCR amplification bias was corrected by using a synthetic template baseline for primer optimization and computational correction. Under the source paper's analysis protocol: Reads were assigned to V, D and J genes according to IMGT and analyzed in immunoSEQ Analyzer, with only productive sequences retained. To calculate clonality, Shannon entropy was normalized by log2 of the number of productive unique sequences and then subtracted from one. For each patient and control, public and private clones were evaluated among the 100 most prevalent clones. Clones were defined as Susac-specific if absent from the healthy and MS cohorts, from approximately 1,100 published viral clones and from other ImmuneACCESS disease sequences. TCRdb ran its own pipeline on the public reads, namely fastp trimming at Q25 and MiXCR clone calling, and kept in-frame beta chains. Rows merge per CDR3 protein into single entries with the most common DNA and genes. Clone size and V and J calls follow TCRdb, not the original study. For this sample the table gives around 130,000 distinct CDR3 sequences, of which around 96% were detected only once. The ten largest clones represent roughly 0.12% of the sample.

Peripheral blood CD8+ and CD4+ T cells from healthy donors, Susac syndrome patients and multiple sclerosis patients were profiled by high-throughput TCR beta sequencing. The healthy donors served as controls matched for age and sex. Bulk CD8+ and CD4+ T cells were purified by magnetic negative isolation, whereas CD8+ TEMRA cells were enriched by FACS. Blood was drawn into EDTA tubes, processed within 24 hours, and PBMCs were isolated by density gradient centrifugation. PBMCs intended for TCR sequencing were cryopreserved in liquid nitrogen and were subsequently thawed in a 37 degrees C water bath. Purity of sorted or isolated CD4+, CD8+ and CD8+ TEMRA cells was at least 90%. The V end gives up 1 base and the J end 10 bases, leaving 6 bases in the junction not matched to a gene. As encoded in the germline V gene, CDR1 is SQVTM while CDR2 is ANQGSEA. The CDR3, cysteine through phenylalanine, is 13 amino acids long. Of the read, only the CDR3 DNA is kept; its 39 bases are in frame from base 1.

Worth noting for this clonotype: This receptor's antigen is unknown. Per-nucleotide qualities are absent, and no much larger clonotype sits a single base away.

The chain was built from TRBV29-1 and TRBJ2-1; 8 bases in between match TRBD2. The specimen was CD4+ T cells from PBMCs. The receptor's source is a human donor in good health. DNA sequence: TGCAGCGTTGAAGTAACCGGGAGGGGGGAGCAGTTCTTC. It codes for CSVEVTGRGEQFF.